Here is one T cell receptor beta chain with its context. Profiling relied on immunoSEQ multiplex PCR, and the TCRdb table lists in-frame clones only, not all of them. Seen here are around 30,000 clones, around nine tenths observed once, and the top ten hold approximately 28%. This sample stems from a study of OX40 agonist ivuxolimab in advanced cancers. Germline-derived CDR1 and CDR2 are SGHNT and YYREEE (reference sequence). Trimming left V 7 bases short and J 3 bases short, with 19 bases between. The CDR3 covers 15 residues. Sequences were derived from CD4+ or CD8+ T cells sorted from blood, sampled in a trial of the OX40 agonist ivuxolimab. This rearrangement joins TRBV5-4 to TRBJ2-5; either TRBD1 or TRBD2 may fit D (5 bases each). The sequence derives from an adult with an advanced solid tumor such as melanoma, head and neck, liver or kidney cancer. CDR3 residues: CASFPLGDGEETQYF. CDR3 sequence (DNA): TGTGCCAGCTTCCCTCTGGGGGACGGAGAAGAGACCCAGTACTTC. Full variable domain (missing parts from reference TRBV5-4 and TRBJ2-5): ETGVTQSPTHLIKTRGQQVTLRCSSQSGHNTVSWYQQALGQGPQFIFQYYREEENGRGNFPPRFSGLQFPNYSSELNVNALELDDSALYLCASFPLGDGEETQYFGPGTRLLVL.